The 32 T cell receptor beta chains below all came from one sample that was sequenced in a study of T-cell memory formation after mild COVID-19. TCRdb reprocessed the 5' RACE reads via MiXCR and lists one record per CDR3 protein. The table records over 150,000 distinct CDR3 sequences, under 15% of them present only once. Source material: PBMCs or a T cell subset sorted from them (not recorded which). Source of these receptors: a man between 18 and 35 years old who had mild COVID-19 (a few samples of this study predate the infection). Cell type and time point are not known.

The chain couples TRBV7-8 to TRBJ2-3, with D hard to call. Germline-derived CDR1 and CDR2 are SGHVS and FQNEAQ. The CDR3 is 12 residues long. Trimming pared 0 bases from V and 7 bases from J, leaving 5 bases between. CDR3 nucleotides: TGTGCCAGCAGCTTAGCGCCTAATACGCAGTATTTT. Its protein product is CASSLAPNTQYF.

This rearrangement joins TRBV10-1 to TRBJ2-7, with D tentatively TRBD1 (5 bases). Trimming pared 3 bases from V and 4 bases from J, leaving 19 bases between. This CDR3 has 16 residues. CDR1 is WNHNN, CDR2 SYGVQD, per germline (reference sequence). CDR3 bases: TGCGCCAGCAGTGATGGTTTGTCAGGGAATCGGTACGAGCAGTACTTC. Translating it yields CASSDGLSGNRYEQYF.

This sequence joins TRBV23-1 and TRBJ1-5; D gene unclear. TRBV23-1 is sorted into the ORF group, with uncertain function. This CDR3 has 17 residues. V was cut by 2 bases and J by 6 bases, with 20 bases left in between. The CDR3 reads CASSQPTGSLKSQPQHF. The CDR3 DNA reads TGCGCCAGCAGTCAACCCACGGGGTCCTTAAAATCTCAGCCCCAGCATTTT.

This clonotype was seen many times. The chain combines TRBV7-2 with TRBJ1-2; D possibly corresponds to TRBD1 (5 bases). The ends were cut back, 3 bases at V and 4 bases at J, with 15 bases in the middle. Germline V gene sequence: CDR1 SGHTA, CDR2 FQGNSA. The CDR3 totals 15 residues. The CDR3 coding sequence is TGTGCCAGCAGCTTTAGGGGCAGGGTTGGCTATGGCTACACCTTC. It encodes CASSFRGRVGYGYTF.

This clonotype showed up just a few times. The rearrangement links TRBV12-3 or TRBV12-4 to TRBJ1-2, with D unresolved. This CDR3 contains 13 residues. The V end lost 2 bases, the J end lost 6 bases, and 10 bases lay between the germline ends. DNA of the CDR3: TGTGCCAGCAGTTTAAGGCTGTGGAATGGCTACACCTTC. This codes for CASSLRLWNGYTF.

This clonotype was seen a handful of times. The chain employs TRBV2 and TRBJ2-3; D is perhaps TRBD1 or TRBD2 (5 bases each). The CDR3 consists of 14 residues. Germline CDR1 and CDR2: SNHLY and FYNNEI. V lost 5 bases and J lost 4, with 13 bases in between. CDR3 protein: CASSRDLGADTQYF. The CDR3, as DNA: TGTGCCAGCAGTCGGGACCTCGGCGCAGATACGCAGTATTTT.

This chain links TRBV9 with TRBJ1-2; a weak D match, TRBD1 (6 bases). Trimming shortened V by 5 bases and J by 7 bases, and 15 bases separated the two germline ends. The CDR3 extends over 13 amino acids. Germline CDR1 SGDLS, CDR2 YYNGEE. The CDR3 DNA is TGTGCCAGCAGATTAGGGGGGGCCGGTGGCTACACCTTC. Translating gives CASRLGGAGGYTF.

The V call is TRBV5-1, the J call TRBJ2-3, with TRBD2 matching over 9 bases. CDR3 size: 15 residues. With V trimmed by 4 bases and J by 4 bases, 7 bases remained unmatched. Looked up from germline, CDR1 is SGHRS and CDR2 is YFSETQ. This CDR3 reads CASSLAGPGADTQYF. CDR3 nucleotides: TGCGCCAGCAGCCTAGCGGGGCCGGGTGCAGATACGCAGTATTTT.

This clonotype was counted a few times. CDR3 loop: CATSRGTGANTEAFF. The CDR3 DNA is TGTGCCACCAGCAGAGGGACAGGCGCGAACACTGAAGCTTTCTTT. The V call is TRBV15, the J call TRBJ1-1; 7 positions match TRBD1. The germline V gene encodes CDR1 LNHNV and CDR2 YYDKDF (reference sequence). The CDR3 is 15 residues long. V was pared by 1 base and J by 1 base, with 3 bases of the junction left unmatched.

The CDR3 DNA is TGTGCCAGCAGTTTTTATACAGGGGGAGATACGCAGTATTTT. Protein sequence: CASSFYTGGDTQYF. The chain is built from TRBV12-3 or TRBV12-4 and TRBJ2-3, with TRBD1 identical over 8 bases. Trimming removed 3 bases from V and 5 bases from J; junction bases left unmatched: 4. The CDR3 runs 14 residues.

This chain uses TRBV6-5 with TRBJ1-3; D not resolved. This CDR3 contains 15 residues. With 0 bases removed from V and 1 base from J, the gap between germline ends came to 7 bases. The germline CDR1 and CDR2 sequences are MNHEY and SVGAGI. The CDR3, as DNA: TGTGCCAGCAGTTACTCTTGGGAATCTGGAAACACCATATATTTT. Protein sequence: CASSYSWESGNTIYF.

This clonotype was detected a few times. The chain carries TRBV5-1 and TRBJ2-7, with 10 bases lining up with TRBD1. The CDR3 totals 16 residues. CDR1 SGHRS and CDR2 YFSETQ come from the germline V gene. The ends lost 0 bases at V and 6 bases at J; junction bases unmatched: 9. CDR3 region: CASSLAGTGAGGEQYF. CDR3 DNA: TGCGCCAGCAGCTTGGCAGGGACAGGGGCCGGAGGCGAGCAGTACTTC.

This clonotype has only a few counts. The genes are TRBV7-9 and TRBJ2-5; 8 positions agree with TRBD2. Germline V gene data show CDR1 as SEHNR and CDR2 as FQNEAQ (reference sequence). The CDR3 covers 17 residues. The junction had 12 bases not matched to a gene; V was cut back by 2 bases and J by 4 bases. The DNA for the CDR3 is TGTGCCAGCAGCTTATTCCGATCGGGGGGGCTAAGAGAGACCCAGTACTTC. The encoded protein is CASSLFRSGGLRETQYF.

The chain couples TRBV5-4 to TRBJ2-3, with D perhaps matching TRBD1 (5 bases). Germline CDR1 reads SGHNT; CDR2 reads YYREEE (reference sequence). The CDR3 spans 17 residues. Trimming pared 4 bases from V and 0 bases from J, leaving 18 bases between. For the CDR3, the DNA is TGTGCCAGCAGCCCCCCCGACAGCCCCCCTAGCACAGATACGCAGTATTTT. This sequence encodes CASSPPDSPPSTDTQYF.

Only a few counts were recorded for this clonotype. This sequence joins TRBV4-2 and TRBJ2-1; weak D call: TRBD1 (5 bases). Trimming cost V 0 bases and J 9 bases, with 6 bases left between them. Germline values: CDR1 LGHNA, CDR2 YNFKEQ. CDR3 size: 12 residues. CDR3 bases: TGTGCCAGCAGCCAAGAGGGGCGTGAGCAGTTCTTC. Translating gives CASSQEGREQFF.

This sequence joins TRBV7-2 and TRBJ2-2, with no clear D. This CDR3 spans 15 amino acids. Per germline, CDR1 SGHTA and CDR2 FQGNSA. V lost 3 bases, J lost 1 base, and 9 bases lay in between. Written as DNA, the CDR3 is TGTGCCAGCAGCTTCGACTCCCAGAACACCGGGGAGCTGTTTTTT. Translating gives CASSFDSQNTGELFF.

This clonotype has a handful of counts. J is TRBJ2-2 and V is TRBV7-8, with D unclear. This CDR3 spans 14 amino acids. V was pared by 1 base and J by 3 bases, with 6 bases between. CDR1 is SGHVS, CDR2 FQNEAQ, per germline. The CDR3 reads CASSLGGDTGELFF. The CDR3 coding sequence is TGTGCCAGCAGCTTAGGGGGTGACACCGGGGAGCTGTTTTTT.

The CDR3 DNA follows: TGTGCCAGCAGAAGCGGGGGGACCGCAGATACGCAGTATTTT. It specifies CASRSGGTADTQYF. The genes are TRBV7-2 and TRBJ2-3; 9 bases fit TRBD2. CDR3 size: 14 residues. V lost 6 bases and J lost 4; bases outside the gene matches: 5. Germline V gene sequence: CDR1 SGHTA, CDR2 FQGNSA.

The chain is built from TRBV11-2 and TRBJ1-1; D is unclear. The CDR3 length is 16 residues. V was pared by 0 bases and J by 1 base, with 12 bases between. Germline V gene lookup returns CDR1 SGHAT and CDR2 FQNNGV. The CDR3 region has the DNA TGTGCCAGCAGCTTAGAGTGGAGGCAGAGGAACACTGAAGCTTTCTTT. This translates into CASSLEWRQRNTEAFF.

This clonotype was found a few times. The rearrangement joins TRBV29-1 to TRBJ2-5; D remains unclear. CDR3 length: 12 residues. Germline CDR1 reads SQVTM; CDR2 reads ANQGSEA. Between the trimmed V and J ends, which lost 3 bases and 0 bases, there was a span of 5 bases. As DNA, the CDR3 is TGCAGCGTTGAGGGGTACCAAGAGACCCAGTACTTC. Translation gives CSVEGYQETQYF.

In this sample, this clonotype turned up a few times. The rearrangement links TRBV5-1 to TRBJ2-5; 8 bases agree with TRBD1. Germline CDR1 SGHRS, CDR2 YFSETQ. The V gene end was trimmed by 7 bases and the J gene end by 3 bases; junction bases not matched to a gene: 2. The length of the CDR3 is 12 residues. CDR3 region: CASGTGEETQYF. As DNA, the CDR3 is TGCGCCAGCGGGACAGGAGAAGAGACCCAGTACTTC.

The chain employs TRBV10-3 and TRBJ2-7; 9 positions match TRBD1. The CDR3 runs to 15 residues. From germline, CDR1 is ENHRY and CDR2 SYGVKD. The V gene end was trimmed by 0 bases and the J gene end by 2 bases; junction bases not matched to a gene: 2. CDR3 sequence (DNA): TGTGCCATCAGTGAGTCTGGGACAGGGACCTACGAGCAGTACTTC. Amino acids: CAISESGTGTYEQYF.

This clonotype occurred a few times. The V and J genes are TRBV6-5 and TRBJ2-7, with D unclear. The length of the CDR3 is 15 residues. Germline CDR1 and CDR2: MNHEY and SVGAGI. V shed 0 bases and J shed 1 base, with 10 bases lying between them. The CDR3 DNA follows: TGTGCCAGCAGTTACTCGATTCTAGAGTCCTACGAGCAGTACTTC. Translated: CASSYSILESYEQYF.

The chain joins TRBV4-3 to TRBJ2-2, with 11 bases aligning to TRBD2. Germline CDR1 is LGHNA and CDR2 is YSLEER. This CDR3 has 18 amino acids. The J segment lost 5 bases and the V segment lost 0 bases, leaving 8 bases of the junction unmatched. For the CDR3, the DNA is TGCGCCAGCAGCCAAGATGTGGCTAGCGGGGGGTGGACCGGGGAGCTGTTTTTT. Translating it yields CASSQDVASGGWTGELFF.

A few counts support this clonotype. This chain links TRBV28 with TRBJ2-7; 11 bases line up with TRBD1. In germline, CDR1 is MDHEN, CDR2 SYDVKM. This CDR3 has 14 amino acids. J gave up 2 bases and V 7 bases, and 4 bases lay outside the gene matches. For the CDR3, the DNA is TGTGCCAGCATCCCGGGACAGGGGGCCTACGAGCAGTACGTC. Protein: CASIPGQGAYEQYV.

This clonotype was detected a few times. V usage is TRBV10-3 and J usage is TRBJ2-2; D gene ambiguous. The CDR3 covers 13 residues. The germline gives CDR1 ENHRY, CDR2 SYGVKD. V was shortened by 4 bases and J by 6 bases, with 9 bases between the two germline ends. The CDR3 reads CAISGLGAGELFF. As DNA, the CDR3 is TGTGCCATCAGTGGCTTGGGCGCCGGGGAGCTGTTTTTT.

V is TRBV12-5 and J is TRBJ2-7; maybe TRBD2 (7 bases). CDR1 and CDR2 (germline): LGHNT, FRNRAP. This CDR3 is 15 amino acids long. V shed 7 bases and J shed 1 base, with 17 bases lying between them. In DNA, the CDR3 is TGTGCTAGTGTTCGTGGGGGGGCCATATCCTACGAGCAGTACGTC. It codes for CASVRGGAISYEQYV.

In this sample, this clonotype turned up a few times. The J gene is TRBJ1-1, the V gene TRBV20-1; TRBD1 matches at 7 bases. V was clipped by 2 bases and J by 4 bases; unmatched bases: 4. Germline assignment: CDR1 DFQATT and CDR2 SNEGSKA (reference sequence). This CDR3 spans 13 amino acids. In DNA form, the CDR3 reads TGCAGTGCTAGAAAGGGGGCTGGCACTGAAGCTTTCTTT. Translation: CSARKGAGTEAFF.

This clonotype was counted only a few times. J is TRBJ2-3 and V is TRBV10-2; 10 bases match TRBD1. The CDR3 has 14 residues. The germline CDR1 and CDR2 sequences are WSHSY and SAAADI. V dropped 4 bases and J dropped 5; count of bases not matched to a gene: 3. The DNA for the CDR3 is TGCGCCAGCAGTGGACAGGGGGCTGTAGATACGCAGTATTTT. Amino acids: CASSGQGAVDTQYF.

The CDR3 DNA reads as TGTGCCAGCAGCGTAAGCGGGCGGGTCGTCGGGGAGCTGTTTTTT. Translation gives CASSVSGRVVGELFF. The chain has TRBV9 and TRBJ2-2; the D gene is possibly TRBD2 (6 bases). Germline CDR1 and CDR2: SGDLS and YYNGEE. V was cut by 1 base and J by 7 bases, with 14 bases left in between. This CDR3 spans 15 amino acids.

The V call is TRBV7-2, the J call TRBJ1-5; D not certain. Between the trimmed V and J ends, which lost 4 bases and 0 bases, there was a span of 7 bases. Germline V gene sequence: CDR1 SGHTA, CDR2 FQGNSA. CDR3 length: 14 amino acids. CDR3 sequence: CASSSYVSNQPQHF. The CDR3 bases are TGTGCCAGCAGCTCTTACGTTAGCAATCAGCCCCAGCATTTT.

This clonotype was counted between two and nine times. The V and J genes are TRBV20-1 and TRBJ2-1; 7 bases align to TRBD1. The CDR3 loop spans 14 amino acids. Per the germline V gene, CDR1 is DFQATT and CDR2 is SNEGSKA (reference sequence). V lost 5 bases and J lost 3; bases outside the gene matches: 7. In DNA, the CDR3 is TGCAGTGCTCCAGACAGGGTGGGCTACAATGAGCAGTTCTTC. It specifies CSAPDRVGYNEQFF.